The table lists the clone carrying this T cell receptor (beta chain) with many counts. The sample belongs to a study of T cells in Graves' hyperthyroidism and ophthalmopathy. Overall study: Upon initial diagnosis and before any treatment, peripheral blood was collected.

Germline V gene data show CDR1 as MNHNY and CDR2 as SVGAGI (reference sequence). The V and J ends lost 0 bases and 0 bases respectively, with 8 bases between them. This CDR3 comprises 16 residues. The study based diagnoses on clinical symptoms, serum thyroxine and TRAb, thyroid ultrasound and orbital computed tomography. The CDR3 regions of TCR beta were amplified from RNA transcripts. In the first-round RT-PCR of the TCR CDR3, the HTBI primer set was used. TCRdb reanalysed the multiplex PCR reads using MiXCR and keeps one entry per CDR3 protein. The data show over 250,000 distinct CDR3 sequences, roughly 15% seen once.

The gene calls are TRBV6-6 and TRBJ2-2, with D maybe TRBD1 (6 bases). The sequence came from a woman in her thirties or forties with Graves' ophthalmopathy. Source material: blood. The DNA for the CDR3 is TGTGCCAGCAGTTACTCTACAGGGACGAACACCGGGGAGCTGTTTTTT. Protein: CASSYSTGTNTGELFF.